This TCR beta chain was identified during a study of blood T cell repertoires in COVID-19. About the study: Sample material is recorded as cDNA or gDNA derived from T cells, B-cell-depleted T cells, or PBMCs.

Sequencing was performed with immunoSEQ multiplex PCR; in TCRdb, only in-frame clones are kept and a portion is missing. The top ten hold roughly 6% of the sample, which has approximately 180,000 clones, around nine tenths seen once. Trimming removed 2 bases at V and 6 bases at J, with 7 bases between. The CDR3 contains 13 residues. Germline values: CDR1 MNHNS, CDR2 SASEGT. V gene TRBV6-1 combines with J gene TRBJ2-2; possible D gene TRBD2, 5 bases. The receptor was derived from a man between 35 and 55 years old with active or convalescent COVID-19. The sequenced material came from peripheral blood. The CDR3 loop reads CASSERTPGELFF. The CDR3 coding sequence is TGTGCCAGCAGTGAAAGGACTCCCGGGGAGCTGTTTTTT.